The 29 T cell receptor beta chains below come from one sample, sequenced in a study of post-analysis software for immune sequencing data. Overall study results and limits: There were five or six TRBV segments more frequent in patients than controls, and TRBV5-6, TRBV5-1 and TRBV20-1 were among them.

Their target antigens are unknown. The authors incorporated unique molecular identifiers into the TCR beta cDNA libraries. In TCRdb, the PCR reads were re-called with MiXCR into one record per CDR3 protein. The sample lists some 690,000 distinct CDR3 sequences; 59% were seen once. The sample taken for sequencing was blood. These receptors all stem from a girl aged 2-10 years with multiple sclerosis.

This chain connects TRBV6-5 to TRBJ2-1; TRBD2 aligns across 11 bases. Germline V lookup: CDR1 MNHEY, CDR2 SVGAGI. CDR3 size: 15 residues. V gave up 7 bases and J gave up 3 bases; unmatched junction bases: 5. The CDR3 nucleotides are TGTGCCAGCACCTCCGGGACTAGCGGCTACAATGAGCAGTTCTTC. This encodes CASTSGTSGYNEQFF.

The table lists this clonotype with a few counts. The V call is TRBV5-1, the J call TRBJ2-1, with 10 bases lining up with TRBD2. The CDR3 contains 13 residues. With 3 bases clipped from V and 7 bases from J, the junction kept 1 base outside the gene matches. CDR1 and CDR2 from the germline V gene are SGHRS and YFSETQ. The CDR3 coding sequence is TGCGCCAGCAGCTCGACTAGCGGGAATGAGCAGTTCTTC. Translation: CASSSTSGNEQFF.

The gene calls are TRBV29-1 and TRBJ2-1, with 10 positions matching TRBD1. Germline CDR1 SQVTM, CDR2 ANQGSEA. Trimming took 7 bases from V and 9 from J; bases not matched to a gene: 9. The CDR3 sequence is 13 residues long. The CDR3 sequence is CSGRDRGGGEQFF. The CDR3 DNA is TGCAGCGGCCGGGACAGGGGCGGGGGTGAGCAGTTCTTC.

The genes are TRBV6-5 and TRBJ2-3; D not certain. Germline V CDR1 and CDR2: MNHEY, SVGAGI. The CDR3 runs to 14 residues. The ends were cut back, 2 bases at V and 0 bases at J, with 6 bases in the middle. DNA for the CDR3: TGTGCCAGCAGTTACGGGTCCAGCACAGATACGCAGTATTTT. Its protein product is CASSYGSSTDTQYF.

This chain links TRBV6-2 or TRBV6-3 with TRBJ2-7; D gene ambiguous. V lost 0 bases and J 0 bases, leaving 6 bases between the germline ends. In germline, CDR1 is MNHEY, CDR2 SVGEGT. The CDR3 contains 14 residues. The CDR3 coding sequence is TGTGCCAGCAGTTACTCGAAAAGCTCCTACGAGCAGTACTTC. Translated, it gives CASSYSKSSYEQYF.

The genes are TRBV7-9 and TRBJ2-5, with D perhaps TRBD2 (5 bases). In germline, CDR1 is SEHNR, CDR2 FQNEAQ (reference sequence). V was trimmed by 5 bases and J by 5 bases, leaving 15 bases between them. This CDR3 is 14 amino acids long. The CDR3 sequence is CASSRVVPGETQYF. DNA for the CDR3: TGTGCCAGCAGCCGCGTTGTTCCGGGGGAGACCCAGTACTTC.

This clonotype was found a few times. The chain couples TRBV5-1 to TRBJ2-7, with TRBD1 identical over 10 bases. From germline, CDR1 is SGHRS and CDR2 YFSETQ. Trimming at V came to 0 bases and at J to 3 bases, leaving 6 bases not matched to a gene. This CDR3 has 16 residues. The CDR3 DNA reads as TGCGCCAGCAGCTTGGTCCCCGGGACAGGGGTCTACGAGCAGTACTTC. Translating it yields CASSLVPGTGVYEQYF.

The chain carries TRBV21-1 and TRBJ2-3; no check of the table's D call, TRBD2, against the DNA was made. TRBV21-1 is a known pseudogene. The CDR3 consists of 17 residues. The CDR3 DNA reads TGTGCCAGCAGCAAAGGGCGGACTAGCGGGGGGCCAGATACGCAGTATTTT. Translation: CASSKGRTSGGPDTQYF.

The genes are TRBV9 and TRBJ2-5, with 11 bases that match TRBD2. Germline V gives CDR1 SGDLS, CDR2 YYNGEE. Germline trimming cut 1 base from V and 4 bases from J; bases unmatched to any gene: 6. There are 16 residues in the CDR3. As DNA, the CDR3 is TGTGCCAGCAGCGTATCGACTAGCGGGACGGGAGAGACCCAGTACTTC. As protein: CASSVSTSGTGETQYF.

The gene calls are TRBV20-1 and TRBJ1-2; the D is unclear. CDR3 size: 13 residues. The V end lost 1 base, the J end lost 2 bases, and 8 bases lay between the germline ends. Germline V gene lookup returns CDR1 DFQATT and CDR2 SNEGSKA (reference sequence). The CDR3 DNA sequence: TGCAGTGCTAGAGTGGGCTTGAACTATGGCTACACCTTC. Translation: CSARVGLNYGYTF.

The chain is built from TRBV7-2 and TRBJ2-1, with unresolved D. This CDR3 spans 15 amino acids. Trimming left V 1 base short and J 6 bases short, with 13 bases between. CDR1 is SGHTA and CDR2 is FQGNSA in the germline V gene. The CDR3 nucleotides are TGTGCCAGCAGCTTAGACCCCGGCCCAGGCAATGAGCAGTTCTTC. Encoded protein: CASSLDPGPGNEQFF.

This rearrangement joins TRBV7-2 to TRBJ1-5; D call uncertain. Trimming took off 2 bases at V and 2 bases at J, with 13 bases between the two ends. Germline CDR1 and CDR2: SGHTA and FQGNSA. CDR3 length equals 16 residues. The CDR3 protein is CASSLQADLGNQPQHF. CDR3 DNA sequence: TGTGCCAGCAGCTTACAGGCAGACCTCGGCAATCAGCCCCAGCATTTT.

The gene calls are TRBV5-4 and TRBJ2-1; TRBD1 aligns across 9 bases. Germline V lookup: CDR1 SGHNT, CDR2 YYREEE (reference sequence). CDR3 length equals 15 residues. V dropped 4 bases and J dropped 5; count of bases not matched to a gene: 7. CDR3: CASSSPGTGNNEQFF. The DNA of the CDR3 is TGTGCCAGCAGCAGTCCCGGGACAGGGAACAATGAGCAGTTCTTC.

The CDR3 protein is CSARPIDTNTEAFF. DNA for the CDR3: TGCAGTGCTAGACCCATAGATACTAACACTGAAGCTTTCTTT. This sequence joins TRBV20-1 and TRBJ1-1; D gene uncertain. V was clipped by 2 bases and J by 2 bases, with 12 bases between them. The CDR3 runs 14 residues. CDR1 is DFQATT, CDR2 SNEGSKA, per germline (reference sequence).

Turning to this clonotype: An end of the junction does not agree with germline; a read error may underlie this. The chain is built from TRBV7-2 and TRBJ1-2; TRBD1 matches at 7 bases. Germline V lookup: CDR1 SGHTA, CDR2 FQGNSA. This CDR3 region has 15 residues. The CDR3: CAGSPRQGSNYGYTF. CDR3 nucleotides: TGTGCCGGCAGCCCACGACAGGGAAGTAACTATGGCTACACCTTC.

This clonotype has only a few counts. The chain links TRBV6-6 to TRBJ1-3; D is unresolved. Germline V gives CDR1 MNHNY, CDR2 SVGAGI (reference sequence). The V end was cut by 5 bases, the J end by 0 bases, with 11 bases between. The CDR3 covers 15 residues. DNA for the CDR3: TGTGCCAGCAGTCAACGGACGGGCTCTGGAAACACCATATATTTT. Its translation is CASSQRTGSGNTIYF.

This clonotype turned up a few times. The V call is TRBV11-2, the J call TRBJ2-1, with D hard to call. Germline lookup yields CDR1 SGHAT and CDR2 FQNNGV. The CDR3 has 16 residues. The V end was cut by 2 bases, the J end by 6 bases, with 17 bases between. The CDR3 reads CASSLIGRSVVNEQFF. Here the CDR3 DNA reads TGTGCCAGCAGCTTAATCGGCCGGTCAGTGGTCAATGAGCAGTTCTTC.

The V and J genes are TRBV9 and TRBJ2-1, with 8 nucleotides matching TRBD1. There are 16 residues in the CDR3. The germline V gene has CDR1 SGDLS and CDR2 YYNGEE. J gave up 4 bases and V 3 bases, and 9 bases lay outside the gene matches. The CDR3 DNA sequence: TGTGCCAGCAGCGGGCGTGGACAGGGTTCTTACAATGAGCAGTTCTTC. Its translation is CASSGRGQGSYNEQFF.

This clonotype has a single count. The CDR3 sequence: CASSLARDRFTDTQYF. The CDR3, as DNA: TGTGCCAGCAGCTTAGCCCGAGACAGGTTCACAGATACGCAGTATTTT. The chain is built from TRBV7-9 and TRBJ2-3; D is perhaps TRBD1 (6 bases). CDR3 length: 16 amino acids. Germline V gene lookup returns CDR1 SEHNR and CDR2 FQNEAQ (reference sequence). Trimming removed 0 bases from V and 2 bases from J, with 12 bases in between. The complete variable domain, with remaining parts taken from reference TRBV7-9 and TRBJ2-3, reads DTGVSQNPRHKITKRGQNVTFRCDPISEHNRLYWYRQTLGQGPEFLTYFQNEAQLEKSRLLSDRFSAERPKGSFSTLEIQRTEQGDSAMYLCASSLARDRFTDTQYFGPGTRLTVL.

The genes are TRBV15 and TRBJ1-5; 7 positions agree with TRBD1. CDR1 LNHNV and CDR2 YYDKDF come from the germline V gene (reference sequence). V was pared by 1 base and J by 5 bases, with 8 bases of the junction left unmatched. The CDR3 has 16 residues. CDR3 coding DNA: TGTGCCACCAGCAGAGGTACGGCAGGGGGATATCAGCCCCAGCATTTT. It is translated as CATSRGTAGGYQPQHF.

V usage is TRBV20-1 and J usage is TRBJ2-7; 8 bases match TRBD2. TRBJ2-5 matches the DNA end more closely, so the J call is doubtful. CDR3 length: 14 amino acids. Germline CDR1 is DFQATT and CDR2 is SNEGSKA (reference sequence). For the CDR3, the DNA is TGCAGTGCTAGTAGCGGGGCCCTGGGGGAGACCCAGTACTTC. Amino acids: CSASSGALGETQYF.

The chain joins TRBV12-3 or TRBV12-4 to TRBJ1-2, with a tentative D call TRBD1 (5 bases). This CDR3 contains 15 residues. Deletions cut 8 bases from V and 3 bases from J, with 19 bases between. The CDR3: CASGQQGRGDYGYTF. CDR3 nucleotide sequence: TGTGCCAGCGGTCAGCAGGGCCGGGGAGACTATGGCTACACCTTC.

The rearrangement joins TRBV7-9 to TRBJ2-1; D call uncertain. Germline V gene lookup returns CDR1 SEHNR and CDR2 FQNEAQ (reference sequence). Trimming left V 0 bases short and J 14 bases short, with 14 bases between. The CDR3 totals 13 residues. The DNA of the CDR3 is TGTGCCAGCAGCTTAGCCTCGTCCCGTCAGAAGTTCTTC. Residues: CASSLASSRQKFF.

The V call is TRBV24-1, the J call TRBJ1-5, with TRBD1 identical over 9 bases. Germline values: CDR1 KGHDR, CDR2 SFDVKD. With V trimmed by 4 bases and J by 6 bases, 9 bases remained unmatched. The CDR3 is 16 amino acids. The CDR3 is CATSETTGGASQPQHF. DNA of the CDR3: TGTGCCACCAGTGAGACTACAGGGGGCGCGTCTCAGCCCCAGCATTTT.

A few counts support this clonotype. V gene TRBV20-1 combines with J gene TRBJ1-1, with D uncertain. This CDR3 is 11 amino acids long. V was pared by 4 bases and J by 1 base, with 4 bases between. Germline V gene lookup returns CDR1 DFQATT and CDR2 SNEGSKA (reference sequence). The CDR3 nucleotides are TGCAGTGCTACTGGGAACACTGAAGCTTTCTTT. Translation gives CSATGNTEAFF.

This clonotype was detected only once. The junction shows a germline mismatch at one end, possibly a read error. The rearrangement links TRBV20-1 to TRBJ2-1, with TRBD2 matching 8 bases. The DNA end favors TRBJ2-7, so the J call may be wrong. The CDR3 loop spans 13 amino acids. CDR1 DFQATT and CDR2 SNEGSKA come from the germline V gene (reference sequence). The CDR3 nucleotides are TGCGGTGCTAGAGACGGGAGGGGAAACGAGCAGTACTTC. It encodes CGARDGRGNEQYF.

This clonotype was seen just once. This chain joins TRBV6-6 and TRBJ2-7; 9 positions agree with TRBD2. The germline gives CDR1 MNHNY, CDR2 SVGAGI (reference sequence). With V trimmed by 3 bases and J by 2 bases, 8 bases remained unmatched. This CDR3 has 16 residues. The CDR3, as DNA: TGTGCCAGCAGTTATAGAGCGAGACTAGCGGCCTACGAGCAGTACTTC. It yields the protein CASSYRARLAAYEQYF.

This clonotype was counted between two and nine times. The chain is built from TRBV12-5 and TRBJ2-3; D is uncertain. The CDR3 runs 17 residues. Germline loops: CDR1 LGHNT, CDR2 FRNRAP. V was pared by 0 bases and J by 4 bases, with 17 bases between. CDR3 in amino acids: CASGLVLRAQLSDTQYF. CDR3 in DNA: TGTGCTAGTGGTTTGGTCCTCCGGGCCCAGTTGTCAGATACGCAGTATTTT. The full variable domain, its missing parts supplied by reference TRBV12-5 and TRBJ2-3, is DARVTQTPRHKVTEMGQEVTMRCQPILGHNTVFWYRQTMMQGLELLAYFRNRAPLDDSGMPKDRFSAEMPDATLATLKIQPSEPRDSAVYFCASGLVLRAQLSDTQYFGPGTRLTVL.

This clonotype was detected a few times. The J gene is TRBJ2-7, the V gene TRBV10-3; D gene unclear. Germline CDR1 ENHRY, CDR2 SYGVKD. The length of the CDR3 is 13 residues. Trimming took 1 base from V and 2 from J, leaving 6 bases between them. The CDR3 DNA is TGTGCCATCAGTGAGTTCACGACCTACGAGCAGTACTTC. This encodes CAISEFTTYEQYF.